The 24 T cell receptor beta chains below all came from one sample that was sequenced in a study of cytomegalovirus exposure and HLA in healthy donors. Use of 60 Vbeta and 13 Jbeta primers characterized the PCR. Sequenced by immunoSEQ multiplex PCR; TCRdb stores in-frame clones only, minus some. The sample carries around 64,000 clones, roughly 90% recorded once. The sequenced sample consisted of PBMCs. The receptor source for this set is a woman aged 30 to 39 in good health and CMV-seronegative.

V is TRBV9 and J is TRBJ2-1, with TRBD2 identical over 7 bases. The CDR3 extends over 16 amino acids. The junction had 10 bases not matched to a gene; V was cut back by 3 bases and J by 4 bases. Germline V gene data show CDR1 as SGDLS and CDR2 as YYNGEE. The CDR3: CASSALAGDLYNEQFF. CDR3 bases: TGTGCCAGCAGCGCCTTGGCGGGAGATCTGTACAATGAGCAGTTCTTC.

Comment on this clone: The DNA is omitted, as the CDR3 cannot be located on it reliably, and the CDR3 follows TCRdb's listing. The rearrangement uses TRBV6-5 and TRBJ2-3; the D call of TRBD2 is as the table states it, not checked on the DNA. Germline assignment: CDR1 MNHEY and CDR2 SVGAGI. The CDR3 is made up of 14 amino acids, end residues included. CDR3: CASSSSTSGDTQYF.

The gene calls are TRBV4-3 and TRBJ2-3, with unresolved D. Trimming took off 0 bases at V and 6 bases at J, with 7 bases between the two ends. CDR1 and CDR2 from the germline V gene are LGHNA and YSLEER. The length of the CDR3 is 13 residues. The CDR3 coding sequence is TGCGCCAGCAGCCAAGAGCCAGCGGATACGCAGTATTTT. Protein sequence: CASSQEPADTQYF.

The chain is built from TRBV28 and TRBJ2-1, with 10 positions matching TRBD2. This CDR3 has 15 amino acids. The J segment lost 3 bases and the V segment lost 7 bases, leaving 6 bases of the junction unmatched. Germline CDR1 is MDHEN and CDR2 is SYDVKM. The CDR3, as DNA: TGTGCCAGCATCTCGGAGCGGGAGGGCTACAATGAGCAGTTCTTC. Amino acids: CASISEREGYNEQFF.

This clone was picked up a small number of times. The chain couples TRBV5-6 to TRBJ1-1; 7 nucleotides agree with TRBD1. The CDR3 spans 15 residues. The J segment lost 4 bases and the V segment lost 6 bases, leaving 12 bases of the junction unmatched. Germline V gene data show CDR1 as SGHDT and CDR2 as YYEEEE. This CDR3 is CASTPLEAGGTEAFF. CDR3 bases: TGTGCCAGCACCCCCTTGGAGGCAGGGGGCACTGAAGCTTTCTTT.

This clone was recorded once. This chain uses TRBV27 with TRBJ2-1, with 8 bases identical to TRBD2. This CDR3 is built from 14 residues. Trimming cost V 2 bases and J 7 bases; bases outside gene matches: 4. Germline lookup yields CDR1 MNHEY and CDR2 SMNVEV (reference sequence). CDR3 amino acids: CASSLAGGWNEQFF. In DNA, the CDR3 is TGTGCCAGCAGTTTAGCGGGAGGATGGAATGAGCAGTTCTTC.

This rearrangement joins TRBV4-2 to TRBJ2-7; D remains unclear. Germline V gives CDR1 LGHNA, CDR2 YNFKEQ. This CDR3 spans 16 amino acids. V was trimmed by 0 bases and J by 2 bases, leaving 14 bases between them. The CDR3 DNA reads as TGTGCCAGCAGCCAAGAGAAGTCAGATACCCCCTACGAGCAGTACTTC. This encodes CASSQEKSDTPYEQYF.

The V gene is TRBV21-1, the J gene TRBJ2-5; the table gives TRBD2 as D, unverified against the DNA. TRBV21-1 is designated a pseudogene. This CDR3 has 15 amino acids. CDR3 protein: CASSKAPLGFATQYF. The CDR3 nucleotides read TGTGCCAGCAGCAAAGCCCCACTAGGATTTGCGACCCAGTACTTC.

This clone was found a few times. CDR3 loop: CASSFVGSSGNTIYF. In DNA, the CDR3 is TGCGCCAGCAGCTTTGTCGGGAGCTCTGGAAACACCATATATTTT. The V and J genes are TRBV5-1 and TRBJ1-3; no reliable D call. Germline V gene sequence: CDR1 SGHRS, CDR2 YFSETQ. The CDR3 runs 15 residues. V was cut by 2 bases and J by 0 bases, with 9 bases left in between.

This clone showed up just a few times. V gene TRBV27 combines with J gene TRBJ2-1; 10 bases map to TRBD2. Looked up from germline, CDR1 is MNHEY and CDR2 is SMNVEV (reference sequence). The CDR3 spans 14 residues. The junction had 7 bases not matched to a gene; V was cut back by 6 bases and J by 8 bases. The CDR3 region is CASRSGRALDEQFF. The CDR3 bases are TGTGCCAGCAGGAGCGGGAGGGCCCTGGATGAGCAGTTCTTC.

This chain links TRBV11-3 with TRBJ1-3; D is possibly TRBD1 (5 bases). The J call may be faulty, since TRBJ2-2 better matches the DNA end. The CDR3 is 16 residues long. Germline lookup yields CDR1 SGHNT and CDR2 YENEEA. The CDR3 loop is CASSLFGQGNTGELFF. The CDR3 DNA sequence: TGTGCCAGCAGCTTATTCGGCCAGGGGAACACCGGGGAGCTGTTTTTT.

With respect to this clone: At one end, the junction sequence differs from germline, possibly due to a read error. The chain combines TRBV5-1 with TRBJ2-3; TRBD2 matches 12 bases. CDR1 is SGHRS, CDR2 YFSETQ, per germline. The length of the CDR3 is 15 residues. The CDR3 here is CVSSSLAGGTDTQYF. CDR3 nucleotide sequence: TGCGTCAGCAGCTCACTAGCGGGAGGTACGGATACGCAGTATTTT.

The gene calls are TRBV6-4 and TRBJ2-1, with TRBD2 as a possible D gene (6 bases). Germline CDR1 is MRHNA and CDR2 is SNTAGT. V was shortened by 3 bases and J by 10 bases, with 19 bases between the two germline ends. The length of the CDR3 is 15 residues. CDR3 sequence: CASSEGLVGSGEQFF. Written as DNA, the CDR3 is TGTGCCAGCAGTGAGGGGTTAGTCGGGAGCGGAGAGCAGTTCTTC.

V usage is TRBV4-1 and J usage is TRBJ2-5, with no clear D. The CDR3 totals 15 residues. The germline V gene has CDR1 MGHRA and CDR2 YSYEKL. The V end was cut by 1 base, the J end by 7 bases, with 16 bases between. The DNA of the CDR3 is TGCGCCAGCAGCCAAGGAAGCAACCAGGTCGGGACCCAGTACTTC. This encodes CASSQGSNQVGTQYF.

Details on this clone: At one boundary the junction diverges from the germline segment, which might be a read error. V is TRBV11-2 and J is TRBJ2-7; TRBD2 matches at 8 bases. CDR3 length: 12 residues. CDR1 is SGHAT and CDR2 is FQNNGV in the germline V gene. The CDR3 region is CASSPGGIERYF. CDR3 in DNA: TGTGCCAGCAGCCCGGGAGGGATCGAGCGGTACTTC.

The rearrangement uses TRBV7-2 and TRBJ2-5, with D possibly being TRBD2 (5 bases). CDR3 length: 14 residues. With 0 bases removed from V and 5 bases from J, the gap between germline ends came to 10 bases. Germline assignment: CDR1 SGHTA and CDR2 FQGNSA. The CDR3 DNA is TGTGCCAGCAGCTTAGCGTTGGCTAGCGAGACCCAGTACTTC. This encodes CASSLALASETQYF.

The chain links TRBV4-2 to TRBJ1-1; no reliable D call. There are 15 residues in the CDR3. Trimming removed 2 bases at V and 2 bases at J, with 12 bases between. Germline V lookup: CDR1 LGHNA, CDR2 YNFKEQ. The CDR3 coding sequence is TGTGCCAGCAGCCAAATCTCAGTCTCTAACACTGAAGCTTTCTTT. This gives the protein CASSQISVSNTEAFF.

This chain links TRBV6-6 with TRBJ2-1, with 8 bases fitting TRBD2. The germline gives CDR1 MNHNY, CDR2 SVGAGI (reference sequence). CDR3 size: 15 residues. J was trimmed by 0 bases and V by 5 bases; bases with no gene match: 3. CDR3 coding DNA: TGTGCCAGCAGTCAAGCGGGGGACTCCTACAATGAGCAGTTCTTC. Protein sequence: CASSQAGDSYNEQFF.

The chain is built from TRBV19 and TRBJ2-1, with TRBD1 matching 7 bases. This CDR3 spans 16 amino acids. V was pared by 5 bases and J by 6 bases, with 13 bases of the junction left unmatched. Germline-derived CDR1 and CDR2 are LNHDA and SQIVND (reference sequence). The CDR3 spells CASSFARQGGGNEQFF. The CDR3 nucleotides read TGTGCCAGTAGTTTCGCCCGACAGGGTGGAGGCAATGAGCAGTTCTTC.

V and J are TRBV5-4 and TRBJ2-5; D gene ambiguous. The CDR3 contains 11 residues. Germline lookup yields CDR1 SGHNT and CDR2 YYREEE (reference sequence). Between the trimmed V and J ends, which lost 4 bases and 2 bases, there was a span of 3 bases. This CDR3 is CASSPQETQYF. The CDR3 DNA reads TGTGCCAGCAGCCCTCAAGAGACCCAGTACTTC.

This rearrangement joins TRBV9 to TRBJ1-4; weak D call: TRBD1 (6 bases). Germline CDR1 and CDR2: SGDLS and YYNGEE. The length of the CDR3 is 14 residues. Trimming removed 3 bases at V and 5 bases at J, with 11 bases between. The DNA for the CDR3 is TGTGCCAGCAGCGACGAACAGGGCAATGAAAAACTGTTTTTT. Translated, it gives CASSDEQGNEKLFF.

The chain links TRBV6-4 to TRBJ2-6, with D unresolved. This CDR3 has 16 residues. Trimming left V 3 bases short and J 0 bases short, with 9 bases between. Germline lookup yields CDR1 MRHNA and CDR2 SNTAGT. Here the CDR3 DNA reads TGTGCCAGCAGTGAAAACTCCCTCTCTGGGGCCAACGTCCTGACTTTC. This encodes CASSENSLSGANVLTF.

CDR3 in DNA: TGTGCCAGTAGTATCAGGGAGCGACAGGGGGCGATTCTCTCCTACGAGCAGTACTTC. Residues: CASSIRERQGAILSYEQYF. The V call is TRBV19, the J call TRBJ2-7; 10 bases align to TRBD1. Trimming cost V 3 bases and J 0 bases; bases outside gene matches: 14. The CDR3 is made up of 19 amino acids. Germline-derived CDR1 and CDR2 are LNHDA and SQIVND (reference sequence).

Regarding this clone: Germline and junction disagree at one end, which may indicate a read error. This rearrangement joins TRBV7-7 to TRBJ2-2, with TRBD1 matching over 8 bases. CDR3 length equals 17 residues. The germline V gene has CDR1 SSHAT and CDR2 FNYEAQ (reference sequence). The CDR3 DNA reads TGTGCTAGCAGCTCGACAAGACTCCAGGGGGCCACCGGGGAGCTGTTTTTT. It yields the protein CASSSTRLQGATGELFF.